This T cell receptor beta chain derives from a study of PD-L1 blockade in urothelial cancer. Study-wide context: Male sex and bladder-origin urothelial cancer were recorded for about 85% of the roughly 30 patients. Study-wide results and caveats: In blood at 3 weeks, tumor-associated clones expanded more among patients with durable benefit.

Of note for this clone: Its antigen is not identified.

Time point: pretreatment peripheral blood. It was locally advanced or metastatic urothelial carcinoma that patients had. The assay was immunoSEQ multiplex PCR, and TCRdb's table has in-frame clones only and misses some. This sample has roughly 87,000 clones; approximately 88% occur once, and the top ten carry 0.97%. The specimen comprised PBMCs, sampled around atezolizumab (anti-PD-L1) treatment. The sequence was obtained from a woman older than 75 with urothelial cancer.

The CDR3 bases are TGTGCCAGCAGCCAAGATGATTCGGCGGGAGCAACGGATACGCAGTATTTT. This translates into CASSQDDSAGATDTQYF. The V gene is TRBV4-2, the J gene TRBJ2-3; 7 nucleotides agree with TRBD2. The CDR3 is 17 amino acids. With V trimmed by 0 bases and J by 6 bases, 12 bases remained unmatched. Germline V CDR1 and CDR2: LGHNA, YNFKEQ.